The 32 T cell receptor beta chains given below trace back to one sample, sequenced in a study of CD8+CD57+ T cells in acquired aplastic anemia. Before being chosen for sequencing, patients had shown CD8+CD57+ cell expansion by flow cytometry. Genomic DNA acted as the template from which TCR beta VDJ combination and CDR3 sequence profiling were carried out. MiXCR was run by TCRdb on the reads, yielding one entry per CDR3 protein. The sample holds 190,000 or so distinct CDR3 sequences, less than 60% seen once. The sample consisted of sorted CD4+, CD8+, or CD8+CD57+ T cells (not recorded which) from PBMCs. All receptors derive from a human donor with aplastic anemia.

V and J are TRBV5-1 and TRBJ2-4; no clear D gene. Trimming removed 0 bases from V and 2 bases from J, with 12 bases in between. Germline lookup yields CDR1 SGHRS and CDR2 YFSETQ. CDR3 length: 16 residues. Here the CDR3 reads CASSLDGHVTKNIQYF. As DNA, the CDR3 is TGCGCCAGCAGCTTGGACGGCCATGTAACCAAAAACATTCAGTACTTC.

Worth noting for this clonotype: One end of the junction fails to match germline, which may point to a read error. The chain combines TRBV18 with TRBJ1-3; tentatively, D is TRBD1 (5 bases). The CDR3 covers 15 residues. Per germline, CDR1 KGHSH and CDR2 LQKENI. The CDR3 sequence is CASSPRGDSGNTICF. The CDR3 coding sequence is TGTGCCAGCTCACCACGGGGGGACTCTGGAAACACCATATGTTTT.

The J gene is TRBJ2-5, the V gene TRBV12-3 or TRBV12-4; D is undetermined. V gave up 5 bases and J gave up 2 bases, with 9 bases separating them. CDR3 length: 13 amino acids. The CDR3, as DNA: TGTGCCAGCAGTCAAATGGGGCAAGAGACCCAGTACTTC. As protein: CASSQMGQETQYF.

This clonotype was found a few times. This may arise from a read error, as a much more abundant clone is one base away. The chain joins TRBV5-1 to TRBJ2-2; D is possibly TRBD1 (6 bases). Germline CDR1 SGHRS, CDR2 YFSETQ. The ends were cut back, 4 bases at V and 1 base at J, with 14 bases in the middle. The CDR3 loop spans 16 amino acids. DNA of the CDR3: TGCGCCAGCAGCATGGACACAGGGCGGAACACCGGGGAGCTGTTTTTT. Translation: CASSMDTGRNTGELFF.

A remark on this clonotype: A read error is possible here, since a much larger clone lies one base away. This sequence joins TRBV6-5 and TRBJ1-1; D not resolved. Germline CDR1 is MNHEY and CDR2 is SVGAGI. This CDR3 spans 13 amino acids. The CDR3: CAISYSSDTEAFF. In DNA, the CDR3 is TGTGCCATCAGTTACTCGAGTGACACTGAAGCTTTCTTT.

Ten or more counts support this clonotype. The chain employs TRBV7-2 and TRBJ2-5; 8 bases map to TRBD1. Germline assignment: CDR1 SGHTA and CDR2 FQGNSA. The CDR3 totals 13 residues. J gave up 3 bases and V 5 bases, and 2 bases lay outside the gene matches. CDR3 loop: CASSQDREETQYF. The CDR3 DNA follows: TGTGCCAGCAGCCAGGACAGGGAAGAGACCCAGTACTTC.

A note on this clonotype: It may be a read error: a sequence one base away is much more abundant. The CDR3 is CASSYEGRVSGEPFF. Here the CDR3 DNA reads TGTGCCAGCAGCTACGAGGGACGCGTGTCCGGGGAGCCGTTTTTT. This sequence joins TRBV5-4 and TRBJ2-2; D may be TRBD1 or TRBD2 (5 bases each). The CDR3 length is 15 residues. From germline, CDR1 is SGHNT and CDR2 YYREEE (reference sequence). The whole variable domain, filled in from reference TRBV5-4 and TRBJ2-2, reads ETGVTQSPTHLIKTRGQQVTLRCSSQSGHNTVSWYQQALGQGPQFIFQYYREEENGRGNFPPRFSGLQFPNYSSELNVNALELDDSALYLCASSYEGRVSGEPFFGEGSRLTVL.

J is TRBJ2-5 and V is TRBV7-3, with 16 bases lining up with TRBD2. After removal of 5 bases from V and 4 bases from J, the junction contained 7 bases not matched to a gene. The CDR3 extends over 17 amino acids. Looked up from germline, CDR1 is SGHTA and CDR2 is FQGTGA. The CDR3 loop reads CASSRGLAGGHPETQYF. The CDR3 region has the DNA TGTGCCAGCAGCCGGGGACTAGCGGGGGGGCATCCAGAGACCCAGTACTTC.

This clonotype appeared many times. This sequence joins TRBV11-2 and TRBJ2-3; 7 bases fit TRBD2. Losses at the gene ends were 5 bases for V and 0 bases for J; bases not matched to a gene: 5. The CDR3 consists of 15 residues. Germline V gene data show CDR1 as SGHAT and CDR2 as FQNNGV. The DNA of the CDR3 is TGTGCCAGCAGCCGTGCGGGAGTCAGCACAGATACGCAGTATTTT. Residues: CASSRAGVSTDTQYF.

Concerning this clonotype itself: Possible read error: a much larger clone is one base away. CDR3 sequence reads: CTSSQQDRLNSPLHF. In DNA form, the CDR3 reads TGTACCAGCAGCCAACAGGACAGGCTAAATTCACCCCTCCACTTT. V and J are TRBV3-1 and TRBJ1-6, with 7 positions matching TRBD1. Germline CDR1 reads LGHDT; CDR2 reads YNNKEL (reference sequence). The CDR3 spans 15 residues. The whole variable domain, filled in from reference TRBV3-1 and TRBJ1-6, reads DTAVSQTPKYLVTQMGNDKSIKCEQNLGHDTMYWYKQDSKKFLKIMFSYNNKELIINETVPNRFSPKSPDKAHLNLHINSLELGDSAVYFCTSSQQDRLNSPLHFGNGTRLTVT.

At least ten counts were recorded for this clonotype. V gene TRBV10-3 combines with J gene TRBJ1-2; 8 bases align to TRBD1. CDR1 ENHRY and CDR2 SYGVKD come from the germline V gene. There are 16 residues in the CDR3. V trimming: 5 bases; J trimming: 6 bases; junction bases outside the gene matches: 14. This CDR3 reads CAISKRIQGASDGYTF. The CDR3 DNA sequence: TGTGCCATCAGTAAGAGAATCCAGGGGGCAAGCGATGGCTACACCTTC.

V usage is TRBV4-3 and J usage is TRBJ2-3; D is unclear. V was cut by 4 bases and J by 6 bases, with 11 bases left in between. Germline V gene sequence: CDR1 LGHNA, CDR2 YSLEER. The CDR3 contains 13 residues. The CDR3: CASSLTLSDTQYF. Written as DNA, the CDR3 is TGCGCCAGCAGCCTAACCCTTTCGGATACGCAGTATTTT.

The V call is TRBV24-1, the J call TRBJ2-7, with 7 bases identical to TRBD1. This CDR3 comprises 15 residues. The germline V gene encodes CDR1 KGHDR and CDR2 SFDVKD. V dropped 0 bases and J dropped 2; count of bases not matched to a gene: 3. The CDR3 protein is CATSDLFQGAYEQYF. CDR3 DNA: TGTGCCACCAGTGATTTGTTCCAGGGGGCCTACGAGCAGTACTTC.

This chain uses TRBV20-1 with TRBJ1-1; tentatively, D is TRBD1 (6 bases). The CDR3 is 14 amino acids. The germline V and J ends were trimmed by 5 bases and 4 bases, with 17 bases remaining between them. Germline V lookup: CDR1 DFQATT, CDR2 SNEGSKA (reference sequence). Here the CDR3 reads CSAQAGGGGTEAFF. The CDR3 nucleotides read TGCAGTGCTCAGGCGGGGGGCGGCGGCACTGAAGCTTTCTTT.

This clonotype showed up many times. The V call is TRBV4-2, the J call TRBJ1-1; 7 bases fit TRBD1. J lost 8 bases, V lost 3 bases, and 3 bases had no gene match. This CDR3 comprises 12 residues. The germline CDR1 and CDR2 sequences are LGHNA and YNFKEQ. The CDR3 nucleotides read TGTGCCAGCAGCCACGCCAGGGGGGAAGCTTTCTTT. This codes for CASSHARGEAFF.

This clonotype was detected only a few times. V and J are TRBV25-1 and TRBJ2-1, with 14 bases matching TRBD2. V shed 6 bases and J 7 bases; nucleotides not matched to a gene: 5. Germline loops: CDR1 MGHDK, CDR2 SYGVNS. CDR3 size: 15 residues. The CDR3 reads CASRRTSGGRNEQFF. DNA for the CDR3: TGTGCCAGCAGAAGGACTAGCGGGGGGCGGAATGAGCAGTTCTTC. Supplemented by reference TRBV25-1 and TRBJ2-1, the full variable domain reads EADIYQTPRYLVIGTGKKITLECSQTMGHDKMYWYQQDPGMELHLIHYSYGVNSTEKGDLSSESTVSRIRTEHFPLTLESARPSHTSQYLCASRRTSGGRNEQFFGPGTRLTVL.

The chain links TRBV20-1 to TRBJ2-3; 7 bases are a match to TRBD2. CDR3 length: 17 residues. Trimming at V came to 4 bases and at J to 1 base, leaving 14 bases not matched to a gene. The germline V gene encodes CDR1 DFQATT and CDR2 SNEGSKA (reference sequence). CDR3: CSATTLRRTSGTDTQYF. The CDR3 region has the DNA TGCAGTGCTACCACACTACGGAGGACTAGTGGCACAGATACGCAGTATTTT.

This clonotype was found many times. V is TRBV5-1 and J is TRBJ1-1; D is uncertain. This CDR3 is 16 amino acids long. Germline assignment: CDR1 SGHRS and CDR2 YFSETQ. Trimming removed 2 bases at V and 0 bases at J, with 14 bases between. The CDR3 loop is CASSFYPGTMNTEAFF. As DNA, the CDR3 is TGCGCCAGCAGCTTCTACCCTGGCACGATGAACACTGAAGCTTTCTTT.

The chain links TRBV6-1 to TRBJ1-4, with a possible D match to TRBD1 (5 bases). Germline CDR1 reads MNHNS; CDR2 reads SASEGT. The CDR3 is made up of 14 amino acids. V gave up 7 bases and J gave up 7 bases, with 16 bases separating them. CDR3: CASTGGVIGEKLFF. As DNA, the CDR3 is TGTGCCAGCACGGGGGGGGTGATCGGTGAAAAACTGTTTTTT.

Comment on this clonotype: Possible read error: a much larger clone is one base away. The gene calls are TRBV15 and TRBJ1-2; no clear D. The CDR3 totals 16 residues. The germline V gene encodes CDR1 LNHNV and CDR2 YYDKDF (reference sequence). V lost 4 bases and J 1 base, leaving 16 bases between the germline ends. Here the CDR3 DNA reads TGTGCCACCAGCACCGGGATTTCTGACCTTAACTATGGCTACACCTTC. Amino acids: CATSTGISDLNYGYTF.

The chain couples TRBV4-1 to TRBJ2-7, with D perhaps assigned TRBD1 or TRBD2 (5 bases each). Germline V CDR1 and CDR2: MGHRA, YSYEKL. There are 15 residues in the CDR3. Trimming stripped 5 bases from V and 0 bases from J, with 14 bases between. The CDR3: CASSVDRTSSYEQYF. In DNA, the CDR3 is TGCGCCAGCAGCGTCGACAGAACTAGCTCCTACGAGCAGTACTTC.

The chain has TRBV7-6 and TRBJ2-7; 11 nucleotides match TRBD2. CDR3 length equals 14 residues. Trimming at V came to 3 bases and at J to 4 bases, leaving 2 bases not matched to a gene. In germline, CDR1 is SGHVS, CDR2 FNYEAQ. CDR3 region: CASSFASGGYEQYF. For the CDR3, the DNA is TGTGCCAGCAGCTTTGCTAGCGGGGGGTACGAGCAGTACTTC.

This clonotype came up many times. The CDR3: CASSLSGSTGELFF. The CDR3 DNA is TGCGCCAGCAGCTTGAGTGGGTCCACCGGGGAGCTGTTTTTT. The chain is built from TRBV5-1 and TRBJ2-2; no reliable D call. Deletions cut 1 base from V and 4 bases from J, with 8 bases between. The CDR3 runs to 14 residues. The V gene's germline CDR1 is SGHRS and CDR2 YFSETQ.

V is TRBV5-1 and J is TRBJ2-3; D unclear. CDR3 size: 14 residues. Germline assignment: CDR1 SGHRS and CDR2 YFSETQ. The V gene lost 6 bases and the J gene lost 4 bases, with 15 bases spanning the gap. The CDR3 loop reads CASIDRLDPDTQYF. The CDR3, as DNA: TGCGCCAGCATCGATCGGCTGGATCCAGATACGCAGTATTTT.

In this sample, this clonotype turned up many times. This chain joins TRBV6-1 and TRBJ1-5; D is unresolved. CDR3 size: 13 residues. Germline V lookup: CDR1 MNHNS, CDR2 SASEGT. The germline V and J ends were trimmed by 4 bases and 7 bases, with 11 bases remaining between them. The CDR3 nucleotides read TGTGCCAGCAGTGGGACCTTGGGGCAGCCCCAGCATTTT. This sequence encodes CASSGTLGQPQHF.

This clonotype was seen at least ten times. V usage is TRBV6-4 and J usage is TRBJ2-1; 7 bases are a match to TRBD1. V shed 4 bases, J shed 10 bases, and the junction held 7 bases outside the gene matches. This CDR3 region has 13 residues. CDR1 and CDR2 (germline): MRHNA, SNTAGT. In DNA form, the CDR3 reads TGTGCCAGCAGTGTCGAGGGGGCGGAGGAGCAGTTCTTC. Its translation is CASSVEGAEEQFF.

This clonotype was seen more than once but under ten times. The chain is built from TRBV19 and TRBJ2-7; the D gene is possibly TRBD1 (6 bases). V dropped 1 base and J dropped 5 bases, with 12 bases sitting between them. The CDR3 is 14 amino acids. Germline V gene data show CDR1 as LNHDA and CDR2 as SQIVND (reference sequence). The DNA for the CDR3 is TGTGCCAGTAGTATAGTCTGGGGGCGCGACGAGCAGTACTTC. As protein: CASSIVWGRDEQYF.

The V call is TRBV15, the J call TRBJ2-7, with D unresolved. With 8 bases removed from V and 5 bases from J, the gap between germline ends came to 10 bases. The germline gives CDR1 LNHNV, CDR2 YYDKDF (reference sequence). The CDR3 sequence is 11 residues long. Here the CDR3 DNA reads TGTGCCACCGGCGTAGGACACGAGCAGTACTTC. This sequence encodes CATGVGHEQYF.

In this sample, this clonotype turned up many times. J is TRBJ1-2 and V is TRBV19; 8 nucleotides match TRBD1. Germline V lookup: CDR1 LNHDA, CDR2 SQIVND (reference sequence). This CDR3 has 14 amino acids. Trimming took 5 bases from V and 5 from J; bases not matched to a gene: 7. CDR3: CASSPLDRGYGYTF. The CDR3 bases are TGTGCCAGTAGTCCACTCGACAGGGGATATGGCTACACCTTC.

The rearrangement joins TRBV10-3 to TRBJ2-2; D is perhaps TRBD2 (6 bases). Trimming pared 6 bases from V and 3 bases from J, leaving 17 bases between. The CDR3 sequence is 16 residues long. Germline V gene sequence: CDR1 ENHRY, CDR2 SYGVKD. CDR3 in DNA: TGTGCCATCAGACCACTAGCCAGTGGGGACACCGGGGAGCTGTTTTTT. Translated: CAIRPLASGDTGELFF.

V usage is TRBV10-3 and J usage is TRBJ2-5; D gene ambiguous. The length of the CDR3 is 11 residues. Germline-derived CDR1 and CDR2 are ENHRY and SYGVKD. V shed 8 bases and J shed 4 bases, with 8 bases lying between them. Written as DNA, the CDR3 is TGTGCCATCGTCGGAGCAGAGACCCAGTACTTC. This codes for CAIVGAETQYF.

The sample holds many counts of this clonotype. This rearrangement joins TRBV29-1 to TRBJ1-5; D gene unclear. CDR3 length equals 13 residues. The V and J ends lost 5 bases and 2 bases respectively, with 10 bases between them. CDR1 SQVTM and CDR2 ANQGSEA come from the germline V gene. Here the CDR3 DNA reads TGCAGCGTTAGACGGGGAGGCAATCAGCCCCAGCATTTT. Protein product: CSVRRGGNQPQHF.